These 5 T cell receptor beta chains came from one sample sequenced in a study of identical twins. TCRdb re-called the 5' RACE reads through MiXCR, storing one row per CDR3 protein. The sample records about 520,000 distinct CDR3 sequences, 20% to 25% being singletons. The sample also formed part of further work on T cells expressing NK-cell markers.

The sequenced sample was CD4+ T cells sorted from blood. These receptors came from a woman between 18 and 30 years old in good health.

This clonotype was seen only a few times. The V call is TRBV5-1, the J call TRBJ2-7; D is tentatively TRBD1 or TRBD2 (5 bases each). This CDR3 comprises 15 residues. Trimming took 2 bases from V and 4 from J, leaving 16 bases between them. Germline V CDR1 and CDR2: SGHRS, YFSETQ. CDR3 sequence: CASSFTSGTLYEQYF. In DNA, the CDR3 is TGCGCCAGCAGCTTTACCTCCGGGACGTTGTACGAGCAGTACTTC.

A few counts support this clonotype. This chain links TRBV20-1 with TRBJ1-1, with 8 bases that match TRBD1. This CDR3 contains 14 residues. Germline CDR1 reads DFQATT; CDR2 reads SNEGSKA (reference sequence). The ends lost 4 bases at V and 3 bases at J; junction bases unmatched: 7. Here the CDR3 reads CSAKGGQVHTEAFF. CDR3 DNA: TGCAGTGCTAAAGGGGGACAGGTGCACACTGAAGCTTTCTTT.

CDR3 sequence: CASSLYYPRDTQYF. The CDR3 coding sequence is TGTGCCAGCAGCTTATACTACCCCAGAGATACGCAGTATTTT. This chain uses TRBV7-2 with TRBJ2-3, with no clear D. There are 14 residues in the CDR3. V shed 2 bases and J shed 5 bases, with 11 bases lying between them. CDR1 is SGHTA, CDR2 FQGNSA, per germline.

This clonotype occurred once. The chain joins TRBV10-3 to TRBJ2-1, with TRBD1 as a possible D gene (5 bases). V was trimmed by 8 bases and J by 5 bases, leaving 13 bases between them. CDR1 is ENHRY, CDR2 SYGVKD, per germline. The CDR3 contains 13 residues. The CDR3 nucleotides are TGTGCCATCTCTGGGGCCCGAGACAATGAGCAGTTCTTC. Encoded protein: CAISGARDNEQFF.

The genes are TRBV6-1 and TRBJ2-7; TRBD2 matches at 12 bases. The trim removed 6 bases at V and 0 bases at J, leaving 3 bases unmatched. The germline CDR1 and CDR2 sequences are MNHNS and SASEGT. CDR3 length equals 15 residues. The CDR3 loop is CASRSSGRASYEQYF. CDR3 DNA: TGTGCCAGCAGGTCTAGCGGGAGGGCCTCCTACGAGCAGTACTTC.